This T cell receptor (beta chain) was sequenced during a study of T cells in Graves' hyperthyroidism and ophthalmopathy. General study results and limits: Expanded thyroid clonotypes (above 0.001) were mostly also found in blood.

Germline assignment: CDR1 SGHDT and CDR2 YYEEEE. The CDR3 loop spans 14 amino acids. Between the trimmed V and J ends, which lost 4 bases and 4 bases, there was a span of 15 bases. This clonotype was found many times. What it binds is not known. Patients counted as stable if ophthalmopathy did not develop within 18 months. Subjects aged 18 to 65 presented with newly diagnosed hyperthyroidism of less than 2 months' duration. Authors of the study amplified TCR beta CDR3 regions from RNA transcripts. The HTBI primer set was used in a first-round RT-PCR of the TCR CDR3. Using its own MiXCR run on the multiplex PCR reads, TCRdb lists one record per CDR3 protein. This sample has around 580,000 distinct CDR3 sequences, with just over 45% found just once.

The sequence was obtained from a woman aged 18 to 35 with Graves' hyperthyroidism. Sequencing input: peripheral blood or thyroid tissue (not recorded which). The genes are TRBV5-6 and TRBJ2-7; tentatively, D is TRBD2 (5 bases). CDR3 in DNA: TGTGCCAGCAGCCCAGCCGGGGTGGGGTACGAGCAGTACTTC. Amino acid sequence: CASSPAGVGYEQYF.